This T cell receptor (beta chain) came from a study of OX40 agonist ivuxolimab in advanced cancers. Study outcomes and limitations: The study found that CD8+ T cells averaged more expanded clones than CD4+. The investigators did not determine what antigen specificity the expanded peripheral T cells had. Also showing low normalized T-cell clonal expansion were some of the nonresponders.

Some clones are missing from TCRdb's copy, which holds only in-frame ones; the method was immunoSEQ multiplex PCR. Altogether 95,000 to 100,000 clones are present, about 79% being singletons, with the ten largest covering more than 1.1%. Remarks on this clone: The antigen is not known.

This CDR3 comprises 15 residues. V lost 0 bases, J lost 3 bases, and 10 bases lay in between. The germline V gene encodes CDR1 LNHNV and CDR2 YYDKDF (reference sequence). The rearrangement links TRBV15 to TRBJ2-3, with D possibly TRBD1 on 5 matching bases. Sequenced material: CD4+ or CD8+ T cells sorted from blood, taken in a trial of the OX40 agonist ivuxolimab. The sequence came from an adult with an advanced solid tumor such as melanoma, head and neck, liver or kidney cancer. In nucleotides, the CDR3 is TGTGCCACCAGCAGAGAGGGCAGGGCTACAGATACGCAGTATTTT. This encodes CATSREGRATDTQYF.